This TCR beta chain emerged from a study of shared clonotypes between healthy human individuals. Overall study: CD4 naive and CD4 memory each took three plates per donor, while CD8 naive took two and CD8 memory one.

V lost 2 bases and J 8 bases, leaving 13 bases between the germline ends. The CDR3 spans 14 residues. The germline gives CDR1 SGHAT, CDR2 FQNNGV. A word on this clone: Its target is not known.

Some clones are missing from TCRdb's copy, which holds only in-frame ones; the method was immunoSEQ multiplex PCR. The sample has around 2,000,000 clones; 85% to 95% are singletons. Overall study results and limits: In contrast to clonotypes shared by all four donors, non-shared clonotypes had lower generation probabilities.

Sequenced: naive CD4+ T cells sorted from blood. Subset noted: CD45RA+ positively selected. The chain links TRBV11-2 to TRBJ2-4, with a tentative D call TRBD1 (6 bases). The clonotype comes from a man between 18 and 29 years old in good health. This chain's CDR3 is CASSLLAGVHIQYF. CDR3 DNA: TGTGCCAGCAGCTTACTTGCAGGGGTCCACATTCAGTACTTC.